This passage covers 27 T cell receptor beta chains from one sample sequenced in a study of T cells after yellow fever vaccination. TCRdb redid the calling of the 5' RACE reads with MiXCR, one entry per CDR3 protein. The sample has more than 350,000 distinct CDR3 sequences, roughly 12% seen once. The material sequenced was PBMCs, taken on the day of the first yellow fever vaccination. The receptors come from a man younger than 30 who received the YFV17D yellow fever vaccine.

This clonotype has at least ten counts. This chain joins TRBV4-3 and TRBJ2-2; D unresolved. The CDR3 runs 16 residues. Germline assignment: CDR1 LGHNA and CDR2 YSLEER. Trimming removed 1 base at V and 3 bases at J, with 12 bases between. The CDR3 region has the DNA TGCGCCAGCAGCCAAGTTGGGCTGTTTGACACCGGGGAGCTGTTTTTT. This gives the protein CASSQVGLFDTGELFF.

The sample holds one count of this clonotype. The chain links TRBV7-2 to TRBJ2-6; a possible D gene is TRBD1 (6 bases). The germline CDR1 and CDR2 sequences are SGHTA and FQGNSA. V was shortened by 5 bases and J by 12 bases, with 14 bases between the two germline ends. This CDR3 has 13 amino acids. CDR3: CASSPGQIAVLTF. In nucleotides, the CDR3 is TGTGCCAGCAGCCCGGGACAAATTGCCGTCCTGACTTTC.

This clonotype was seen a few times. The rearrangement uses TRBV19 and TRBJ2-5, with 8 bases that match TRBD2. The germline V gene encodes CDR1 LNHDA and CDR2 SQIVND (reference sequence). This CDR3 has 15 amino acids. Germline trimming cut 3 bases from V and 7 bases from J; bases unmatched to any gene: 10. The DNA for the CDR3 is TGTGCCAGTAGTATCGCGGGGGGCCGTTTTGGGACCCAGTACTTC. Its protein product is CASSIAGGRFGTQYF.

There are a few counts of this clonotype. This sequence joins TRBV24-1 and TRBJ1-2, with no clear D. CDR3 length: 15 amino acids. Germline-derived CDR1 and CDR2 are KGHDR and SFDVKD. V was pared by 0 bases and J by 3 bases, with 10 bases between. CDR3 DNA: TGTGCCACCAGTGATTTGACCGACCTGTACTATGGCTACACCTTC. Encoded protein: CATSDLTDLYYGYTF.

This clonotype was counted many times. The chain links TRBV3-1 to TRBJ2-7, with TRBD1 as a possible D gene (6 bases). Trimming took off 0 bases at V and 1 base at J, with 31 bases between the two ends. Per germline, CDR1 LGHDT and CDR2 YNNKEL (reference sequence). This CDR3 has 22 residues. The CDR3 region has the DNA TGTGCCAGCAGCCAAGATTCTGGTATCATCGACAGGTGTTCTCCTACGTCCTACGAGCAGTACTTC. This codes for CASSQDSGIIDRCSPTSYEQYF.

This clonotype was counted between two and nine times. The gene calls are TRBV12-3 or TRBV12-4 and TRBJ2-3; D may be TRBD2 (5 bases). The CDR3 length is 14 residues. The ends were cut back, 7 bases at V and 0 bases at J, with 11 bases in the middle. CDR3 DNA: TGTGCCAGCAAAGAGGGATTAAGCACAGATACGCAGTATTTT. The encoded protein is CASKEGLSTDTQYF.

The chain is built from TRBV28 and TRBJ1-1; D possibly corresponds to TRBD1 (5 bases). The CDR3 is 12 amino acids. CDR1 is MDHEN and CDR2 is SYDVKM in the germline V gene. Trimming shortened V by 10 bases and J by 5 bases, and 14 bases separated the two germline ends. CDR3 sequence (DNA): TGTGCCACCAAAGGGCCAGGGACTGAAGCTTTCTTT. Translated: CATKGPGTEAFF.

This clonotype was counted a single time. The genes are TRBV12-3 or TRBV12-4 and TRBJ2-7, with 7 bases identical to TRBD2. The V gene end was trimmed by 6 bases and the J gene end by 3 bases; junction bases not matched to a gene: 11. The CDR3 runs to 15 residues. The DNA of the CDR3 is TGTGCCAGCAGGGGAGGGACTAACCCTCTCTACGAGCAGTACTTC. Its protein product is CASRGGTNPLYEQYF.

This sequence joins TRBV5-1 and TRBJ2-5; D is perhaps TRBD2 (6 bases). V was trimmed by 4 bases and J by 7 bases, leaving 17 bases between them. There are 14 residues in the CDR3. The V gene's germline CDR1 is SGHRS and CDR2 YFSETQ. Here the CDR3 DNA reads TGCGCCAGCAGCGAGGGACTCCCAGAGGTGACCCAGTACTTC. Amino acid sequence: CASSEGLPEVTQYF.

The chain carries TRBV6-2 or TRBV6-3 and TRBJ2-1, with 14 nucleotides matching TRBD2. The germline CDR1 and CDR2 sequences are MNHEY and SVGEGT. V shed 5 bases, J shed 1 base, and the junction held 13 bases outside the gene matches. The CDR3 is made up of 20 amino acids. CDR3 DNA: TGTGCCAGCAGTCCCCCCCCGGGACTAGCGGGGGCCGGTTCCTACAATGAGCAGTTCTTC. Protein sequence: CASSPPPGLAGAGSYNEQFF.

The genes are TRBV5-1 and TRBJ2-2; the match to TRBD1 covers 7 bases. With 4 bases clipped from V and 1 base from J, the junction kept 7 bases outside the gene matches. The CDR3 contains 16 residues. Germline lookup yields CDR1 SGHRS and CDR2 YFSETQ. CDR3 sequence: CASSQDNRGNTGELFF. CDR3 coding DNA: TGCGCCAGCAGCCAAGACAACAGGGGGAACACCGGGGAGCTGTTTTTT. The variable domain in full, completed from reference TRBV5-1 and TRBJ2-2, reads KAGVTQTPRYLIKTRGQQVTLSCSPISGHRSVSWYQQTPGQGLQFLFEYFSETQRNKGNFPGRFSGRQFSNSRSEMNVSTLELGDSALYLCASSQDNRGNTGELFFGEGSRLTVL.

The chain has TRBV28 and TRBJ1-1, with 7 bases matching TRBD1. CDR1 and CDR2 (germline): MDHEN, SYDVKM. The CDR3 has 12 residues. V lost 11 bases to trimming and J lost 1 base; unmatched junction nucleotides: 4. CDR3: CAADRANTEAFF. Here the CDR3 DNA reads TGTGCCGCCGACAGGGCGAACACTGAAGCTTTCTTT.

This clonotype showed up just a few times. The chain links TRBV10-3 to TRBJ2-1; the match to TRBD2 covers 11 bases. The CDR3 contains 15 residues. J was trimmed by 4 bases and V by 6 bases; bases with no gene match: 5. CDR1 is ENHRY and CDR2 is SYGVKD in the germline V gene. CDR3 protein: CAISQLAGDYNEQFF. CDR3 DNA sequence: TGTGCCATCAGCCAACTAGCGGGGGATTACAATGAGCAGTTCTTC.

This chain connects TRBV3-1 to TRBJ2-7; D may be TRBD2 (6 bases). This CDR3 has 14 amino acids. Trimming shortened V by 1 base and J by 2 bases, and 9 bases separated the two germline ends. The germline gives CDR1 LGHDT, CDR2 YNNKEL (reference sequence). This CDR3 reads CASSQGTNPYEQYV. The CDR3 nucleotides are TGTGCCAGCAGCCAAGGGACTAATCCCTACGAGCAGTACGTC.

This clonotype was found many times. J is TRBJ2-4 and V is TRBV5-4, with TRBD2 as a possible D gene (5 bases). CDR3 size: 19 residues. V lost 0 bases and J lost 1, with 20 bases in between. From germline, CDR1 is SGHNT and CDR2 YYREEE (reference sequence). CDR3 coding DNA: TGTGCCAGCAGCTTGGGCAGGAACCTGGTTACGGGGGCCAAAAACATTCAGTACTTC. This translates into CASSLGRNLVTGAKNIQYF. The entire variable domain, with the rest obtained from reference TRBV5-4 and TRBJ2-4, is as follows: ETGVTQSPTHLIKTRGQQVTLRCSSQSGHNTVSWYQQALGQGPQFIFQYYREEENGRGNFPPRFSGLQFPNYSSELNVNALELDDSALYLCASSLGRNLVTGAKNIQYFGAGTRLSVL.

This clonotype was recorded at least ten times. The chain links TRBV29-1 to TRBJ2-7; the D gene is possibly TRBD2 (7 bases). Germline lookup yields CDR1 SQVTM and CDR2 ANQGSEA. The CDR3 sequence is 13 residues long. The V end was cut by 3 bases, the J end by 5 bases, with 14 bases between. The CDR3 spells CSVEGGGFNEQYF. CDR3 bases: TGCAGCGTTGAGGGGGGGGGCTTCAACGAGCAGTACTTC.

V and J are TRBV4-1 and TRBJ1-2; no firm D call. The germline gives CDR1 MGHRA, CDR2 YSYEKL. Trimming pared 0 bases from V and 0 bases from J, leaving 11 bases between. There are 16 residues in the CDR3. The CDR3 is CASSQEWAVANYGYTF. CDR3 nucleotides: TGCGCCAGCAGCCAAGAATGGGCGGTAGCTAACTATGGCTACACCTTC.

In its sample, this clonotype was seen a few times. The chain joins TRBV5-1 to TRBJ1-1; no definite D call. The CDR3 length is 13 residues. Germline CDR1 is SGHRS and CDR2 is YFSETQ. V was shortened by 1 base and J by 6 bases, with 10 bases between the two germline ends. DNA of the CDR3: TGCGCCAGCAGCTTGTCCGGGGTCGCTGAAGCTTTCTTT. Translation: CASSLSGVAEAFF.

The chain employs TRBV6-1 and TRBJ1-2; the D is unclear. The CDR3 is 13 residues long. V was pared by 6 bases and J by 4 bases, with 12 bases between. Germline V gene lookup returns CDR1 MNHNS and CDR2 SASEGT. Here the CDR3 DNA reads TGTGCCAGCAGCGTTGAAAGGATCTATGGCTACACCTTC. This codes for CASSVERIYGYTF.

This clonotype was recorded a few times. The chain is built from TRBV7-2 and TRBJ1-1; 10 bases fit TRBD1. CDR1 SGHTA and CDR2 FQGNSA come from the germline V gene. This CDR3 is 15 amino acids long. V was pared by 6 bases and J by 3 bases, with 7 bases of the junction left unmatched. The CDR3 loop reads CASRTPTGGDTEAFF. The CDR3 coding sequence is TGTGCCAGCAGGACTCCGACAGGGGGCGACACTGAAGCTTTCTTT.

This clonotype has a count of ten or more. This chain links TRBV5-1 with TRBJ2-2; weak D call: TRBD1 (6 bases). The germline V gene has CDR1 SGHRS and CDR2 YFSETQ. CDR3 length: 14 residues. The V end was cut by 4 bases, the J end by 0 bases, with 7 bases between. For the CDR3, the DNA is TGCGCCAGCAGCAGGGGGTCGAACACCGGGGAGCTGTTTTTT. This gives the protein CASSRGSNTGELFF.

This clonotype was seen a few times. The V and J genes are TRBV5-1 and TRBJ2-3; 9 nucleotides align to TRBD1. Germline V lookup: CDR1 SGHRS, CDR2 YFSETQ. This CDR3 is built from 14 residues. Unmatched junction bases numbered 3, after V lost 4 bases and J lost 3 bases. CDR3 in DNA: TGCGCCAGCAGCGAAGACAGGGGGACAGATACGCAGTATTTT. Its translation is CASSEDRGTDTQYF.

The CDR3 sequence: CASSQDPKGTGPSPLHF. The DNA for the CDR3 is TGCGCCAGCAGCCAAGACCCTAAAGGAACAGGGCCCTCACCCCTCCACTTT. This rearrangement joins TRBV4-1 to TRBJ1-6; TRBD1 might be the D (6 bases). Germline CDR1 MGHRA, CDR2 YSYEKL. V was pared by 0 bases and J by 10 bases, with 19 bases between. This CDR3 contains 17 residues.

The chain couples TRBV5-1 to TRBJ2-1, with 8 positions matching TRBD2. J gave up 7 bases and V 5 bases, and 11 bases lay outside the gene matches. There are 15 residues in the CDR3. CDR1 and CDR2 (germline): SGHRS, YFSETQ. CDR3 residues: CASRPAGLAPNEQFF. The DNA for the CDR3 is TGCGCCAGCAGACCAGCCGGACTAGCACCAAATGAGCAGTTCTTC.

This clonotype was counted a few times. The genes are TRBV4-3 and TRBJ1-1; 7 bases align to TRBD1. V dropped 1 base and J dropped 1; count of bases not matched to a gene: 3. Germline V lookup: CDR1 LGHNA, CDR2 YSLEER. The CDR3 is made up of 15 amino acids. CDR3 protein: CASSQGYRGNTEAFF. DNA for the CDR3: TGCGCCAGCAGCCAAGGGTACAGGGGGAACACTGAAGCTTTCTTT.

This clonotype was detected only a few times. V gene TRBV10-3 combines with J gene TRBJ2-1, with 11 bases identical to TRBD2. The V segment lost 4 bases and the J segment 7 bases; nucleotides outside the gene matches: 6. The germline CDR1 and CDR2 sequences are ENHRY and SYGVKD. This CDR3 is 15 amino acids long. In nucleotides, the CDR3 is TGTGCCATCAGTGCAACCGGGACTAGCGGTAATGAGCAGTTCTTC. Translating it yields CAISATGTSGNEQFF.

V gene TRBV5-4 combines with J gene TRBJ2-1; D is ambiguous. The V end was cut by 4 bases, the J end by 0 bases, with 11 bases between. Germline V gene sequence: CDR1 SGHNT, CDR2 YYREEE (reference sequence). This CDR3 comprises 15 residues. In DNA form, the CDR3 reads TGTGCCAGCAGCCCTTTACCGAGCTCCTACAATGAGCAGTTCTTC. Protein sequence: CASSPLPSSYNEQFF.